A single sample gave rise to the 10 T cell receptor beta chains below, sequenced in a study of identical twins (dated by TCRdb to about 2016). Preparation of the library involved 5' RACE. Reads for this sample came from an Illumina HiSeq 2000. TCRdb redid the processing of the public reads, applying fastp at Q25 and MiXCR, and retained in-frame beta chains. Each entry merges the rows of one CDR3 protein and shows their most common DNA and genes. The sample includes 510,000 or so distinct CDR3 sequences, with about 15% observed a single time. The top ten clones comprise roughly 0.44% of the sample. The sample was also linked to a second study, of yellow fever vaccine responses in identical twins.

Sequencing was carried out using CD4+ T cells sorted from blood. The receptors shown here come from a woman under 30 in good health.

This clonotype occurred a few times. The V gene is TRBV12-3 or TRBV12-4, the J gene TRBJ1-1, with D unclear. Between the trimmed V and J ends, which lost 7 bases and 1 base, there was a span of 13 bases. The CDR3 loop spans 14 amino acids. The CDR3 sequence is CASTIGRGNTEAFF. In DNA form, the CDR3 reads TGTGCCAGCACGATCGGGCGGGGGAACACTGAAGCTTTCTTT.

The chain links TRBV24-1 to TRBJ1-2, with D uncertain. Trimming took off 6 bases at V and 8 bases at J, with 15 bases between the two ends. CDR3 length: 13 residues. CDR1 and CDR2 (germline): KGHDR, SFDVKD. The CDR3 loop reads CATSLGDRGGYTF. The CDR3 nucleotides read TGTGCCACCAGTTTGGGAGACCGGGGAGGCTACACCTTC.

The J gene is TRBJ1-2, the V gene TRBV9, with D unresolved. The CDR3 extends over 15 amino acids. CDR1 is SGDLS, CDR2 YYNGEE, per germline. V lost 0 bases and J 0 bases, leaving 9 bases between the germline ends. This CDR3 is CASSVAGQANYGYTF. The CDR3 DNA follows: TGTGCCAGCAGCGTAGCGGGCCAAGCTAACTATGGCTACACCTTC.

This clonotype was seen only a few times. In DNA, the CDR3 is TGCGCCAGCAGTTGGGCAGGGAATTCACCCCTCCACTTT. Its protein product is CASSWAGNSPLHF. This rearrangement joins TRBV10-1 to TRBJ1-6; perhaps TRBD1 as D (5 bases). CDR3 length: 13 amino acids. The germline CDR1 and CDR2 sequences are WNHNN and SYGVQD (reference sequence). The V gene lost 5 bases and the J gene lost 7 bases, with 9 bases spanning the gap.

This clonotype has just a few counts. Written as DNA, the CDR3 is TGCAGTGCGCCCCTCCACTCTGGGGCCAACGTCCTGACTTTC. It codes for CSAPLHSGANVLTF. V is TRBV20-1 and J is TRBJ2-6; D gene ambiguous. Germline CDR1 DFQATT, CDR2 SNEGSKA (reference sequence). There are 14 residues in the CDR3. The V end lost 6 bases, the J end lost 0 bases, and 9 bases lay between the germline ends.

The V call is TRBV14, the J call TRBJ2-5, with TRBD2 matching 13 bases. Germline-derived CDR1 and CDR2 are SGHDN and FVKESK. The CDR3 runs to 17 residues. Trimming removed 3 bases from V and 5 bases from J; junction bases left unmatched: 9. CDR3 in DNA: TGTGCCAGCAGCCAGAGCCGGACTAGCGGGAGTATTGAGACCCAGTACTTC. Encoded protein: CASSQSRTSGSIETQYF.

This clonotype was counted a few times. J is TRBJ2-3 and V is TRBV18; 9 nucleotides match TRBD2. The V and J ends lost 0 bases and 5 bases, in that order; junction bases with no gene match: 6. The CDR3 contains 16 residues. The V gene's germline CDR1 is KGHSH and CDR2 LQKENI. CDR3 amino acids: CASSPPGGRARDTQYF. CDR3 DNA: TGTGCCAGCTCACCACCGGGCGGGAGGGCCAGAGATACGCAGTATTTT. Full variable domain (rest looked up from reference TRBV18 and TRBJ2-3): NAGVMQNPRHLVRRRGQEARLRCSPMKGHSHVYWYRQLPEEGLKFMVYLQKENIIDESGMPKERFSAEFPKEGPSILRIQQVVRGDSAAYFCASSPPGGRARDTQYFGPGTRLTVL.

The V call is TRBV19, the J call TRBJ2-7; D is unresolved. This CDR3 is built from 13 residues. Trimming removed 1 base from V and 4 bases from J, with 8 bases in between. The germline gives CDR1 LNHDA, CDR2 SQIVND (reference sequence). The CDR3 DNA reads TGTGCCAGTAGTATAGGGCTTTTTTACGAGCAGTACTTC. Translation: CASSIGLFYEQYF.

This clonotype has a handful of counts. This chain uses TRBV6-5 with TRBJ1-2; TRBD1 matches 7 bases. The CDR3 runs 16 residues. Germline V gene sequence: CDR1 MNHEY, CDR2 SVGAGI. J was trimmed by 4 bases and V by 0 bases; bases with no gene match: 8. In DNA, the CDR3 is TGTGCCAGCAGTTACTCGTCAGGGGGAAGCAGCTATGGCTACACCTTC. Its translation: CASSYSSGGSSYGYTF.

The sample holds a few counts of this clonotype. This chain connects TRBV6-1 to TRBJ1-2, with D perhaps matching TRBD1 (6 bases). In germline, CDR1 is MNHNS, CDR2 SASEGT. The V end was cut by 7 bases, the J end by 1 base, with 10 bases between. The CDR3 spans 13 residues. The CDR3 DNA reads as TGTGCCAGCAAAGGACAGCGTAACTATGGCTACACCTTC. Translating gives CASKGQRNYGYTF.